This T cell receptor beta chain was sequenced for a study of blood T cell repertoires in COVID-19. Study details: Specimens from acute and convalescent COVID-19 originated in the United States, Italy and Spain. The cDNA or gDNA used as material had been derived from T cells, B-cell-depleted T cells, or PBMCs.

The V gene end was trimmed by 4 bases and the J gene end by 2 bases; junction bases not matched to a gene: 4. Germline CDR1 reads GTSNPN; CDR2 reads SVGIG (reference sequence). This CDR3 is 13 amino acids long. In the authors' methods: Scientists estimated how many nucleated cells there were by amplifying reference gene primers. TCRdb's copy holds only in-frame clones and misses some; the assay was immunoSEQ multiplex PCR. V and J calls plus clone size are reproduced from that table; the DNA served to infer D and trimming. In the table there are about 190,000 clones, roughly nine tenths of which are singletons.

This chain joins TRBV30 and TRBJ2-5; 7 nucleotides match TRBD2. Sequencing was performed on peripheral blood. The TCR originated in a man younger than 40 with acute or convalescent COVID-19. The CDR3 is CAWTRTSQETQYF. CDR3 in DNA: TGTGCCTGGACCAGGACTAGTCAAGAGACCCAGTACTTC. The full variable domain, rest sourced from reference TRBV30 and TRBJ2-5, is SQTIHQWPATLVQPVGSPLSLECTVEGTSNPNLYWYRQAAGRGLQLLFYSVGIGQISSEVPQNLSASRPQDRQFILSSKKLLLSDSGFYLCAWTRTSQETQYFGPGTRLLVL.